This is a list of T cell receptor beta chains from one sample in a study of T cell responses to AZD1222 COVID-19 vaccine. TCRdb keeps only in-frame clones here, not all; method: immunoSEQ multiplex PCR. Of more than 150,000 clones in the sample, about nine tenths were seen once. Specimen: peripheral blood, collected after recovery from COVID-19. All receptors derive from an adult who had recovered from COVID-19. Each CDR3 is given with its conserved first and last residue. The D gene is left open where the match is weak. Expanded clones are given a class, and other clones once, few, many or no size at all.

d_call j_call v_call cdr3_length clone_size cdr3_nt cdr3_aa
NA TRBJ2-7 TRBV15 14 NA TGTGCCACCAGCAGAGGAGGGGGGACCTACGAGCAGTACTTC CATSRGGGTYEQYF
TRBD2 TRBJ2-2 TRBV2 14 NA TGTGCCAGCAGACAGACTAGCGGGAGTGGGGAGCTGTTTTTT CASRQTSGSGELFF
NA TRBJ1-1 TRBV7-9 13 NA TGTGCCAGCAGCTCGTTTTCGGGAACTGAGGCTTTCTTT CASSSFSGTEAFF
TRBD1 TRBJ2-5 TRBV4-3 16 NA TGCGCCAGCAGCCAACAACCGGGACAGCCAGGAGAGACCCAGTACTTC CASSQQPGQPGETQYF
NA TRBJ2-2 TRBV18 14 NA TGTGCCAGCTCCCGGGACTCTGACACCGGGGAGCTGTTTTTT CASSRDSDTGELFF
NA TRBJ2-7 TRBV18 14 NA TGTGCCAGCTCACCCCCCCAGGGTCTCAACGAGCAGTACTTC CASSPPQGLNEQYF
NA TRBJ1-4 TRBV7-7 18 NA TGTGCCAGCAGCTCCCGCTGGGACACCTATGCAACTAATGAAAAACTGTTTTTT CASSSRWDTYATNEKLFF
NA TRBJ1-3 TRBV5-6 13 NA TGTGCCAGCAGCCCGAACTTAAGGGACACCATATATTTT CASSPNLRDTIYF
TRBD1 TRBJ2-7 TRBV9 14 NA TGTGCCAGCAGCCAGGGGGCGTCGGCGCACGAGCAGTACTTC CASSQGASAHEQYF
TRBD1 TRBJ1-4 TRBV19 15 NA TGTGCCAGTAGTCTTCGACAGGGGGAATCGGAAAAACTGTTTTTT CASSLRQGESEKLFF
NA TRBJ2-1 TRBV5-6 15 NA TGTGCCAGCAGCTCCCCAGGGGTTTCCTACAATGAGCAGTTCTTC CASSSPGVSYNEQFF
NA TRBJ2-3 TRBV7-2 13 NA TGTGCCAGCAGCTTGACAGGCGCTGATACGCAGTATTTT CASSLTGADTQYF
NA TRBJ2-6 TRBV7-9 15 NA TGTGCCAGCAGCTTAGGCAGAACCGGGGCCAACGTCCTGACTTTC CASSLGRTGANVLTF
NA TRBJ2-1 TRBV2 13 NA TGTGCCAGCAGCCTAACACAGGTCAATGAGCAGTTCTTC CASSLTQVNEQFF
TRBD1 TRBJ1-1 TRBV3-1/TRBV3-2 14 NA TGTGCCAGCAGCCAAGTCAGGGGGGGCACTGAAGCTTTCTTT CASSQVRGGTEAFF
NA TRBJ2-7 TRBV11-3 14 NA TGTGCCAGCAGCCCCGGCGGCTCCAACCGAGAGCAGTACTTC CASSPGGSNREQYF
NA TRBJ1-2 TRBV16 14 NA TGTGCCAGCAGCCAATCTACGGGCATCTATGGCTACACCTTC CASSQSTGIYGYTF
NA TRBJ2-7 TRBV4-3 16 NA TGCGCCAGCAGCCAAGAGCAAGGGACCCTGGCCTACGAGCAGTACTTC CASSQEQGTLAYEQYF
TRBD1 TRBJ2-3 TRBV27 15 NA TGTGCCAGCAGAATGACAGGGCGACGCACAGATACGCAGTATTTT CASRMTGRRTDTQYF
TRBD1 TRBJ2-5 TRBV5-4 14 NA TGTGCCAGCAGCCGGGACAGGGCCACAGAGACCCAGTACTTC CASSRDRATETQYF
TRBD2 TRBJ2-7 TRBV5-1 15 NA TGCGCCAGCAGCCCCCTCCTAGCGGGGTACTACGAGCAGTACTTC CASSPLLAGYYEQYF
NA TRBJ1-2 TRBV19 15 NA TGTGCCAGTAGTATAGATCTATCGGGATGGGCTGGCTACACCTTC CASSIDLSGWAGYTF
TRBD1 TRBJ2-2 TRBV6-1 16 NA TGTGCCAGCAGTGTGAAGTCAGGGGGTTTTACCGGGGAGCTGTTTTTT CASSVKSGGFTGELFF
NA TRBJ2-7 TRBV19 15 NA TGTGCCAGTAGTATATCGGCAGGGAGAGTCTACGAGCAGTACTTC CASSISAGRVYEQYF
NA TRBJ1-2 TRBV19 14 NA TGTGCCAGTACCGCTGGGGACGCGAACTATGGCTACACCTTC CASTAGDANYGYTF
TRBD1 TRBJ1-1 TRBV4-3 16 NA TGCGCCAGCAGCCAAGATTACAGGGGTGGGGACACTGAAGCTTTCTTT CASSQDYRGGDTEAFF
NA TRBJ1-2 TRBV18 17 NA TGTGCCAGCTCACCGAGAGGAGACAAAAACGAAGACTATGGCTACACCTTC CASSPRGDKNEDYGYTF
TRBD2 TRBJ2-7 TRBV6-2/TRBV6-3 14 NA TGTGCCAGCAGTTTGCCGGGAGGGCCCTACGAGCAGTACTTC CASSLPGGPYEQYF
TRBD2 TRBJ2-3 TRBV2 14 NA TGTGCCAGCGGACTAGCGGGAATCACAGATACGCAGTATTTT CASGLAGITDTQYF
TRBD1 TRBJ2-5 TRBV5-1 16 NA TGCGCCAGCAGCGCGACCGGGACAGAGTACCAAGAGACCCAGTACTTC CASSATGTEYQETQYF
NA TRBJ2-1 TRBV4-2 12 NA TGTGCCAGCAGCCAAGATATAAATGAGCAGTTCTTC CASSQDINEQFF
TRBD2 TRBJ2-1 TRBV12-5 15 once TGTGCTAGTGGTTTGGTTGTGGGGGGGACTGATGAGCAGTTCTTC CASGLVVGGTDEQFF
NA TRBJ1-2 TRBV27 16 NA TGTGCCAGCAGTTTATATGAAGACGGTACTAACTATGGCTACACCTTC CASSLYEDGTNYGYTF
TRBD1 TRBJ1-2 TRBV24-1 14 NA TGTGCCACCAGTGATCCACAGGGGGCACTTGGCTACACCTTC CATSDPQGALGYTF
TRBD2 TRBJ2-1 TRBV19 16 NA TGTGCCAGTAGTAAGTGGACTAGCCCTTCGTACAATGAGCAGTTCTTC CASSKWTSPSYNEQFF
NA TRBJ1-1 TRBV10-3 13 NA TGTGCCATCAGTGAACCGTTGAACACTGAAGCTTTCTTT CAISEPLNTEAFF
NA TRBJ1-5 TRBV7-9 13 once TGTGCCAGCAGCAGGGGAAACAATCAGCCCCAGCATTTT CASSRGNNQPQHF
NA TRBJ1-5 TRBV3-1/TRBV3-2 15 NA TGTGCCAGCAGCCAAGATGCAGGAAGCAATCAGCCCCAGCATTTT CASSQDAGSNQPQHF
NA TRBJ1-6 TRBV30 9 few TGTGCCTGGAGTTCACCCCTCCACTTT CAWSSPLHF
TRBD2 TRBJ2-3 TRBV27 16 NA TGTGCCAGCAGTTTAGAGGGCGGGAGGGCCACAGATACGCAGTATTTT CASSLEGGRATDTQYF
NA TRBJ2-1 TRBV18 14 few TGTGCCAGCTCACCGGATACAGGTTACAATGAGCAGTTCTTC CASSPDTGYNEQFF
NA TRBJ1-2 TRBV28 13 NA TGTGCCAGCAGTTTGGGGGCCTCCTATGGCTACACCTTC CASSLGASYGYTF
NA TRBJ1-3 TRBV6-2/TRBV6-3 15 NA TGTGCCAGCAGTCCACAGCGGATCTCTGGAAACACCATATATTTT CASSPQRISGNTIYF